Listed below are T cell receptor beta chains from one sample, sequenced in a study of siplizumab effects on memory and regulatory T cells. Profiled with immunoSEQ multiplex PCR; TCRdb holds only in-frame clones, not every one. The sample yields 100,000 or so clones, 92% seen once. Sequencing was performed on Tregs sorted from blood. The receptors originated from a human donor in good health. CDR3s include the opening cysteine and the closing phenylalanine or tryptophan. The D gene is left open where the match is weak.

TRBJ1-4	TRBV6-5	TRBD1	TGTGCCAGCAGTTACGCCCAGGGGGTTACTAATGAAAAACTGTTTTTT	CASSYAQGVTNEKLFF
TRBJ2-6	TRBV29-1	TRBD1	TGCAGCGCGCGGGACAGGGAGGCTGGGGCCAACGTCCTGACTTTC	CSARDREAGANVLTF
TRBJ2-1	TRBV5-1	TRBD2	TGCGCCAGCAGCTTGCAGGGGTATAGCGGGATCTCCTACAATGAGCAGTTCTTC	CASSLQGYSGISYNEQFF
TRBJ2-6	TRBV5-6	NA	TGTGCCAGCAGCTTTCTGAGCTCAAACGATGGGGCCAACGTCCTGACTTTC	CASSFLSSNDGANVLTF
TRBJ1-4	TRBV27	NA	TGTGCCGTAAAGGGTTCCTCTAAACTGTTTTTT	CAVKGSSKLFF
TRBJ1-5	TRBV28	NA	TGTGCCAGCAGTTTCGGAGTCGGTCAGCCCCAGCATTTT	CASSFGVGQPQHF
TRBJ1-2	TRBV5-1	TRBD1	TGCGCCAGCAGCTCAGGGGGACAGTTAGACTACACCTTC	CASSSGGQLDYTF
TRBJ2-1	TRBV12-5	TRBD2	TGTGCTAGTGGTTTGCCGAAAGCGGGGAGCTCCTACAATGAGCAGTTCTTC	CASGLPKAGSSYNEQFF
TRBJ2-7	TRBV2	NA	TGTGCCAGCAGTGGGTTTGGGTCCTCGTACGAGCAGTACTTC	CASSGFGSSYEQYF
TRBJ2-3	TRBV10-1	TRBD2	TGCGCTAGATTGGGACTAGCGGGAGGGGACACGCAGTATTTT	CARLGLAGGDTQYF
TRBJ2-5	TRBV7-2	NA	TGTGCCAGCAGCTTAGGGGGGAACCAAGAGACCCAGTACTTC	CASSLGGNQETQYF
TRBJ1-2	TRBV14	NA	TGTGCCAGCAGCCAAAGACGGGACTATGGCTACACCTTC	CASSQRRDYGYTF
TRBJ2-7	TRBV6-6	TRBD2	TGTGCCAGCAGTCTCTCGACTAGCGGGATGAGATTC	CASSLSTSGMRF
TRBJ2-7	TRBV11-2	TRBD2	TGTGCCAGCAGCAAGGGACTAGCGGACTACGAGCAGTACTTC	CASSKGLADYEQYF
TRBJ1-2	TRBV4-1	TRBD1	TGCGCCAGCAGCCAAGCCTTCGGGGACAGGGGTATTTATGGCTACACCTTC	CASSQAFGDRGIYGYTF
TRBJ1-1	TRBV10-1	NA	TGCGCCAGCAGGCCTCATTTTGGGGCCGGTGAAGCTTTCTTT	CASRPHFGAGEAFF
TRBJ2-1	TRBV7-9	TRBD2	TGTGCCAGCAGCTCAGGGGGGACTAGCGGGAGTTCCTACAATGAGCAGTTCTTC	CASSSGGTSGSSYNEQFF